Following are 10 T cell receptor beta chains from one sample sequenced in a study of shared clonotypes between healthy human individuals. Naive CD8 cells lacked CD45RO, underwent positive selection for CCR7 and left out terminally differentiated effector memory CD45RA+ cells. The table came from immunoSEQ multiplex PCR; TCRdb's copy has only in-frame clones and leaves some out. The sample lists hundreds of thousands of clones, 90% to 97% occurring once. The sample comprised naive CD8+ T cells sorted from blood. All receptors derive from a woman in her twenties or thirties in good health.

This clone was seen just once. V gene TRBV6-1 combines with J gene TRBJ2-7, with a weak D call TRBD2 (6 bases). Per germline, CDR1 MNHNS and CDR2 SASEGT. The CDR3 totals 14 residues. V lost 3 bases and J 0 bases, leaving 9 bases between the germline ends. This CDR3 reads CASSEYGSSYEQYF. CDR3 in DNA: TGTGCCAGCAGTGAGTACGGGAGCTCCTACGAGCAGTACTTC.

The chain uses TRBV28 and TRBJ1-5, with D perhaps matching TRBD1 (6 bases). CDR3 length equals 11 residues. Looked up from germline, CDR1 is MDHEN and CDR2 is SYDVKM. Between the trimmed V and J ends, which lost 6 bases and 11 bases, there was a span of 11 bases. The CDR3 nucleotides are TGTGCCAGCAGGGGGGGCGCGGCCCAGCATTTT. It yields the protein CASRGGAAQHF.

The chain couples TRBV2 to TRBJ2-2; D may be TRBD2 (5 bases). V was cut by 6 bases and J by 7 bases, with 15 bases left in between. This CDR3 contains 14 residues. Germline V gene sequence: CDR1 SNHLY, CDR2 FYNNEI. The CDR3 DNA follows: TGTGCCAGCAGGGGTGAGGGCTATGGCGGGGAGCTGTTTTTT. Translation gives CASRGEGYGGELFF.

The chain uses TRBV30 and TRBJ2-5; TRBD1 matches at 7 bases. The CDR3 is 12 amino acids. With 8 bases clipped from V and 2 bases from J, the junction kept 5 bases outside the gene matches. Germline V gene sequence: CDR1 GTSNPN, CDR2 SVGIG (reference sequence). The CDR3 reads CAATGLQETQYF. Written as DNA, the CDR3 is TGTGCCGCGACAGGGCTGCAAGAGACCCAGTACTTC.

This clone was recorded only once. The V call is TRBV18, the J call TRBJ1-4; D call uncertain. The V and J ends lost 4 bases and 0 bases respectively, with 12 bases between them. This CDR3 contains 16 residues. Germline V lookup: CDR1 KGHSH, CDR2 LQKENI. The CDR3 loop is CASSLPTDTTNEKLFF. CDR3 coding DNA: TGTGCCAGCTCACTCCCTACTGATACAACTAATGAAAAACTGTTTTTT.

The V call is TRBV10-1, the J call TRBJ1-5; maybe TRBD1 (5 bases). V dropped 10 bases and J dropped 2 bases, with 15 bases sitting between them. The CDR3 has 14 residues. The germline gives CDR1 WNHNN, CDR2 SYGVQD (reference sequence). The CDR3 region is CANRTRDRNQPQHF. In nucleotides, the CDR3 is TGCGCCAACCGAACCAGGGACCGCAATCAGCCCCAGCATTTT.

The chain recombines TRBV4-1 with TRBJ2-4; TRBD2 aligns across 7 bases. V lost 0 bases and J lost 5; bases outside the gene matches: 10. Germline loops: CDR1 MGHRA, CDR2 YSYEKL. The CDR3 runs to 17 residues. This CDR3 reads CASSQDYPRLAENIQYF. CDR3 sequence (DNA): TGCGCCAGCAGCCAAGATTATCCTCGCCTAGCGGAAAACATTCAGTACTTC.

V is TRBV28 and J is TRBJ2-7, with 8 bases fitting TRBD1. This CDR3 contains 16 residues. V shed 2 bases and J 2 bases; nucleotides not matched to a gene: 8. Germline values: CDR1 MDHEN, CDR2 SYDVKM. The chain's CDR3 is CASSLRQGRTTYEQYF. CDR3 DNA sequence: TGTGCCAGCAGTTTACGACAGGGGCGGACTACCTACGAGCAGTACTTC.

This clone appeared once. The rearrangement uses TRBV29-1 and TRBJ1-2; 8 bases are shared with TRBD1. There are 17 residues in the CDR3. Germline CDR1 is SQVTM and CDR2 is ANQGSEA. V shed 0 bases and J 2 bases; nucleotides not matched to a gene: 11. The CDR3 nucleotides are TGCAGCGTTGAAGAGGCAGGACAGGGCCTAATAAACTATGGCTACACCTTC. Translation: CSVEEAGQGLINYGYTF.

The rearrangement links TRBV27 to TRBJ1-1; D perhaps matches TRBD1 (5 bases). The CDR3 loop spans 16 amino acids. CDR1 MNHEY and CDR2 SMNVEV come from the germline V gene (reference sequence). The V and J ends lost 8 bases and 4 bases respectively, with 23 bases between them. The CDR3 DNA sequence: TGTGCCAGCCATAGGAGGCCGGGGGGATACGGCACTGAAGCTTTCTTT. Encoded protein: CASHRRPGGYGTEAFF.